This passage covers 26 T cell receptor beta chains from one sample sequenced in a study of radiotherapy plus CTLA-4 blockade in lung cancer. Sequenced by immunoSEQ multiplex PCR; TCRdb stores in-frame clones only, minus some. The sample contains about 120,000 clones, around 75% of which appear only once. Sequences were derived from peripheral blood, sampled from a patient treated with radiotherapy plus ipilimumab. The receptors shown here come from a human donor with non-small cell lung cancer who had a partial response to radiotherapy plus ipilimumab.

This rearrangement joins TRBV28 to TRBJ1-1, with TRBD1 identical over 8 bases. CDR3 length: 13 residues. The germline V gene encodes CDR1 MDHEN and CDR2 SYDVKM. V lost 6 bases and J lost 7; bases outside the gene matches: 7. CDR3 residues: CASSSRGPFEAFF. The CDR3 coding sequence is TGTGCCAGCAGCAGCAGGGGGCCGTTTGAAGCTTTCTTT.

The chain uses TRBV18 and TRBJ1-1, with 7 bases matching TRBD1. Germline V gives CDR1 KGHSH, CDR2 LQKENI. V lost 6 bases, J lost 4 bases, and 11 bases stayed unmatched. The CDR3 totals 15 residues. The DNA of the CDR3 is TGTGCCAGCTCGTCGAGACAGGGTGGGCGCACTGAAGCTTTCTTT. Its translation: CASSSRQGGRTEAFF.

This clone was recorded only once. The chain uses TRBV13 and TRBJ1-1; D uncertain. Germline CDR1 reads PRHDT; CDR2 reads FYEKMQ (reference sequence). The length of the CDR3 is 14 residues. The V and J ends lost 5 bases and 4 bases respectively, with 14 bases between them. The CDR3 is CASSARNLGTEAFF. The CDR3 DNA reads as TGTGCCAGCAGCGCTAGGAACCTCGGCACTGAAGCTTTCTTT. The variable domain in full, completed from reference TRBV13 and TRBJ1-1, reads AAGVIQSPRHLIKEKRETATLKCYPIPRHDTVYWYQQGPGQDPQFLISFYEKMQSDKGSIPDRFSAQQFSDYHSELNMSSLELGDSALYFCASSARNLGTEAFFGQGTRLTVV.

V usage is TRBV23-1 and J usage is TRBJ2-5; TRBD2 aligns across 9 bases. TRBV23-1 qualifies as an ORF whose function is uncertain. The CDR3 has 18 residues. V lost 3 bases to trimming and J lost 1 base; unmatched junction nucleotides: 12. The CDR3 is CASSHTGLAGHAQETQYF. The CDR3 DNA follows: TGCGCCAGCAGTCACACGGGGCTAGCGGGACACGCCCAAGAGACCCAGTACTTC.

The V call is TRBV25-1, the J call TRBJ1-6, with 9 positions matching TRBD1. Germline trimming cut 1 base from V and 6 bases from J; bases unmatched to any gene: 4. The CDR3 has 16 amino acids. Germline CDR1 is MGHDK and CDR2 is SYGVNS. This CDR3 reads CASSELGTGPNSPLHF. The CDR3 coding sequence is TGTGCCAGCAGTGAATTGGGGACAGGGCCTAATTCACCCCTCCACTTT.

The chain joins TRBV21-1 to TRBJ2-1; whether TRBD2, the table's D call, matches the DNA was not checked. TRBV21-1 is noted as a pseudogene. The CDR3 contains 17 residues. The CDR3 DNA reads TGTGCCAGCAGCAAAGACTCAGGCGGGGACTCCTACAATGAGCAGTTCTTC. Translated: CASSKDSGGDSYNEQFF.

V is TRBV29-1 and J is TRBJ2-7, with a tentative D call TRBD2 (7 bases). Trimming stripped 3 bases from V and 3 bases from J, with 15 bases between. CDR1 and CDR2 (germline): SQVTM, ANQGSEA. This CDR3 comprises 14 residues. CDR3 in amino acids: CSVEGWGGLYEQYF. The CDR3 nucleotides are TGCAGCGTTGAGGGCTGGGGGGGGCTCTACGAGCAGTACTTC.

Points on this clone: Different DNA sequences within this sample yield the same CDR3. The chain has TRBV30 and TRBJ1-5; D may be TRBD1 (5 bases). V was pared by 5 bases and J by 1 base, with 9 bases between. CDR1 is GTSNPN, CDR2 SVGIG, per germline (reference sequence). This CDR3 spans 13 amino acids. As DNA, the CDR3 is TGTGCCTGGTCCACAGGAAGCAATCAGCCCCAGCATTTT. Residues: CAWSTGSNQPQHF.

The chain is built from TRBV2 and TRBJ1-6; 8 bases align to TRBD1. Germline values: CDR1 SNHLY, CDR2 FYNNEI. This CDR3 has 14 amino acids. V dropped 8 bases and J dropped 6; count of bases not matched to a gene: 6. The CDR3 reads CASGLRGRNSPLHF. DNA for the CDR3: TGTGCCAGCGGACTCAGGGGGCGTAATTCACCCCTCCACTTT.

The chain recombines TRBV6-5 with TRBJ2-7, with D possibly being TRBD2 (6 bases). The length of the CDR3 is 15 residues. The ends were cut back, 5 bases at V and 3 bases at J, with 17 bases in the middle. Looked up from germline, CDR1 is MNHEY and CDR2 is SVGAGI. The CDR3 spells CASSTLGGSNYEQYF. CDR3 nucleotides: TGTGCCAGCAGTACCCTTGGGGGGTCGAACTACGAGCAGTACTTC.

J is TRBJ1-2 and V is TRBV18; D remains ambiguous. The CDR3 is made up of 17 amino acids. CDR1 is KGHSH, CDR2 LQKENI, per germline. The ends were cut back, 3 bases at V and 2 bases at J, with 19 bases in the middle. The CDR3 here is CASSPGVNPAANYGYTF. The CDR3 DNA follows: TGTGCCAGCTCACCCGGAGTAAACCCAGCAGCCAACTATGGCTACACCTTC.

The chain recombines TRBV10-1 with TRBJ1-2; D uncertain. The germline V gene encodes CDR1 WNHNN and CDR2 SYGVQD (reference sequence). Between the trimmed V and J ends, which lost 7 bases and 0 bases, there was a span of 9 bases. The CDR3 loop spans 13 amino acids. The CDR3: CASTQKTNYGYTF. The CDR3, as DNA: TGCGCCAGCACACAGAAAACTAACTATGGCTACACCTTC.

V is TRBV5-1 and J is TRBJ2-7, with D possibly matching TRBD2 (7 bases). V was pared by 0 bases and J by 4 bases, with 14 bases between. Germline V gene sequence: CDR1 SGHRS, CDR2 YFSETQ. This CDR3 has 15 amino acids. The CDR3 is CASSLEGGELYEQYV. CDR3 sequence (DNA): TGCGCCAGCAGCTTGGAGGGGGGGGAGTTGTACGAGCAGTACGTC.

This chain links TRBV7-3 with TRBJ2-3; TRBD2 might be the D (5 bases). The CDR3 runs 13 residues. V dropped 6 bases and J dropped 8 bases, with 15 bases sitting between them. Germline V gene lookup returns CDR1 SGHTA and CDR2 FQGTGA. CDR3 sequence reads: CASSRGSGSTQYF. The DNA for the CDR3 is TGTGCCAGCAGTCGTGGATCGGGGAGTACGCAGTATTTT.

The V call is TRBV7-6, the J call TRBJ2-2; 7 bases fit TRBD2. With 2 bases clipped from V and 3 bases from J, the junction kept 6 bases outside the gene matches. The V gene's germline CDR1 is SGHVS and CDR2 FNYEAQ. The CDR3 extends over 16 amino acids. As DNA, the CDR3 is TGTGCCAGCAGCTTAAGGGACTACGAGGACACCGGGGAGCTGTTTTTT. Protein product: CASSLRDYEDTGELFF.

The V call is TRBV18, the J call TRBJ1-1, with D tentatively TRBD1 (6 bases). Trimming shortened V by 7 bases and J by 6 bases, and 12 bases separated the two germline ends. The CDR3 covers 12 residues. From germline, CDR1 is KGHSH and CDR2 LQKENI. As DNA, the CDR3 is TGTGCCAGCTACGCGACAGGTGCTGAAGCTTTCTTT. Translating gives CASYATGAEAFF.

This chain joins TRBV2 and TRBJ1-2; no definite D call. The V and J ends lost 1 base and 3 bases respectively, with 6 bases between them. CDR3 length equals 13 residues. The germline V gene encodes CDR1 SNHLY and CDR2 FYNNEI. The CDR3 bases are TGTGCCAGCAGTGAAGTCCCCGACTATGGCTACACCTTC. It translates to CASSEVPDYGYTF.

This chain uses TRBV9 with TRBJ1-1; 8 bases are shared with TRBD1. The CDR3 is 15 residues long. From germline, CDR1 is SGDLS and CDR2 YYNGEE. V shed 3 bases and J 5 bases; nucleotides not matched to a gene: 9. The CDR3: CASSAGTGGWTEAFF. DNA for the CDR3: TGTGCCAGCAGCGCCGGAACAGGGGGTTGGACTGAAGCTTTCTTT.

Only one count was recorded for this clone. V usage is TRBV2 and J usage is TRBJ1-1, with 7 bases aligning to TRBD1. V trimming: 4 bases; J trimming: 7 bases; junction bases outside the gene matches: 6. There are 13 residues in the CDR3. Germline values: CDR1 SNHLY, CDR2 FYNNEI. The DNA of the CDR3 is TGTGCCAGCAGTGCCCAGGGGGTGGGTGAAGCTTTCTTT. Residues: CASSAQGVGEAFF.

Here the CDR3 reads CASSPSAVSYEQYF. CDR3 nucleotides: TGTGCCAGCAGCCCATCCGCAGTGTCCTACGAGCAGTACTTC. The chain recombines TRBV6-5 with TRBJ2-7; D call uncertain. Germline loops: CDR1 MNHEY, CDR2 SVGAGI. This CDR3 contains 14 residues. Trimming cost V 6 bases and J 1 base, with 13 bases left between them.

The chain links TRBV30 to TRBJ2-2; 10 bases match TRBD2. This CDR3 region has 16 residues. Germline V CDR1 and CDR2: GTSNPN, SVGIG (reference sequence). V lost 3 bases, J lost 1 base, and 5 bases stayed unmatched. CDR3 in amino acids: CAWSKREGMNTGELFF. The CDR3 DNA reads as TGTGCCTGGAGCAAGCGGGAGGGAATGAACACCGGGGAGCTGTTTTTT.

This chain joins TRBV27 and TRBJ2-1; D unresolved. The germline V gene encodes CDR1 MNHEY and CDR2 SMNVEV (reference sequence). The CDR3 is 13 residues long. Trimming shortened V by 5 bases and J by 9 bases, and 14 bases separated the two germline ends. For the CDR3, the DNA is TGTGCCAGCAGTAACTATCTAGATACTGAGCAGTTCTTC. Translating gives CASSNYLDTEQFF.

DNA for the CDR3: TGTGCCAGCAGTTACTCTGAAGGGGCCACTGAAGCTTTCTTT. Protein: CASSYSEGATEAFF. The V gene is TRBV6-6, the J gene TRBJ1-1; TRBD1 might be the D (5 bases). The V and J ends lost 0 bases and 4 bases respectively, with 9 bases between them. Germline CDR1 and CDR2: MNHNY and SVGAGI (reference sequence). The CDR3 is made up of 14 amino acids.

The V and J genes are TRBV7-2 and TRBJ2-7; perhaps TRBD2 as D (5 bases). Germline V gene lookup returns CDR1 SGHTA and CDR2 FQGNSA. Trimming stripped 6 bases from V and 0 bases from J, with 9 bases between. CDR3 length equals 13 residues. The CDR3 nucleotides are TGTGCCAGCAGATCTAGCACCTCCTACGAGCAGTACGTC. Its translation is CASRSSTSYEQYV.

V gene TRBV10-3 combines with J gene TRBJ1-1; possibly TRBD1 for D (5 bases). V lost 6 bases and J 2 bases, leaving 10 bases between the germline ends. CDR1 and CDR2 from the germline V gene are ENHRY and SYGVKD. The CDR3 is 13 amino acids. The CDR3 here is CAIRVRDNTEAFF. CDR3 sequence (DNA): TGTGCCATCAGGGTCAGGGATAACACTGAAGCTTTCTTT.

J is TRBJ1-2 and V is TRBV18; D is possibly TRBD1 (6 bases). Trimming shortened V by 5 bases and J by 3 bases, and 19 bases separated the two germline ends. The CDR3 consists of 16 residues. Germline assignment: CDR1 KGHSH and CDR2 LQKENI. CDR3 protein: CASSVQAPKGDYGYTF. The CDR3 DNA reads TGTGCCAGCTCAGTTCAAGCACCGAAGGGGGACTATGGCTACACCTTC.